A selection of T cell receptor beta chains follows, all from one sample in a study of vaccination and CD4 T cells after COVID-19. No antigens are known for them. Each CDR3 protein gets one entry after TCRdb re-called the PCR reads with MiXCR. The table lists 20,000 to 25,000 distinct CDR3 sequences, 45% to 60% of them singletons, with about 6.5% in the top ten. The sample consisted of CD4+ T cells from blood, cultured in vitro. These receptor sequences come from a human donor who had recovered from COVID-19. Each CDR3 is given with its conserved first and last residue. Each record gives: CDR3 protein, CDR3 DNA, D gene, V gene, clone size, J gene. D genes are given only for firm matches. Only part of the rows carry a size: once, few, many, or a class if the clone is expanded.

CDR3: CASSWGPGANVLTF
DNA: TGTGCCAGCAGTTGGGGGCCCGGGGCCAACGTCCTGACTTTC
D: .
V: TRBV2
size: .
J: TRBJ2-6

CDR3: CASSHSQIYEQYF
DNA: TGTGCCAGCTCACACTCCCAAATCTACGAGCAGTACTTC
D: .
V: TRBV18
size: .
J: TRBJ2-7

CDR3: CASSVGGSGRDEQFF
DNA: TGCGCCAGCAGTGTCGGGGGCAGCGGGAGGGATGAGCAGTTCTTC
D: TRBD2
V: TRBV10-1
size: .
J: TRBJ2-1

CDR3: CASSTSGSPTDTQYF
DNA: TGCGCCAGCAGCACTAGCGGGAGCCCCACAGATACGCAGTATTTT
D: TRBD2
V: TRBV5-1
size: .
J: TRBJ2-3

CDR3: CASRETGNTGELFF
DNA: TGTGCCAGTAGAGAAACAGGGAACACCGGGGAGCTGTTTTTT
D: .
V: TRBV19
size: .
J: TRBJ2-2

CDR3: CATSGFGQGGDTQYF
DNA: TGTGCCACCAGTGGCTTCGGACAGGGCGGGGATACGCAGTATTTT
D: TRBD1
V: TRBV24-1
size: few
J: TRBJ2-3

CDR3: CSALGGGNYGYTF
DNA: TGCAGTGCCCTGGGGGGGGGAAACTATGGCTACACCTTC
D: .
V: TRBV20-1
size: .
J: TRBJ1-2

CDR3: CAISEEGRGYTF
DNA: TGTGCCATCAGTGAGGAGGGCCGTGGCTACACCTTC
D: .
V: TRBV10-3
size: .
J: TRBJ1-2

CDR3: CASSWEGQSGEQFF
DNA: TGTGCCAGCAGCTGGGAGGGACAGAGTGGTGAGCAGTTCTTC
D: .
V: TRBV7-6
size: few
J: TRBJ2-1

CDR3: CASSVRGLDTGELFF
DNA: TGTGCCAGCAGCGTCAGGGGACTAGACACCGGGGAGCTGTTTTTT
D: TRBD2
V: TRBV9
size: .
J: TRBJ2-2

CDR3: CASSIDRGRAGELFF
DNA: TGTGCCAGCAGCATAGACAGGGGGCGCGCCGGGGAGCTGTTTTTT
D: TRBD1
V: TRBV11-3
size: .
J: TRBJ2-2

CDR3: CSASWGGSYGYTF
DNA: TGCAGTGCTAGTTGGGGGGGATCCTATGGCTACACCTTC
D: .
V: TRBV20-1
size: .
J: TRBJ1-2

CDR3: CAISEYRVGDTEAFF
DNA: TGTGCCATCAGTGAGTACAGGGTGGGGGACACTGAAGCTTTCTTT
D: .
V: TRBV10-3
size: .
J: TRBJ1-1

CDR3: CASSYSKSANTEAFF
DNA: TGTGCCAGCAGTTACTCCAAATCAGCGAACACTGAAGCTTTCTTT
D: .
V: TRBV6-5
size: once
J: TRBJ1-1

CDR3: CSAKTGVSNQPQHF
DNA: TGCAGTGCAAAGACAGGGGTCAGCAATCAGCCCCAGCATTTT
D: TRBD1
V: TRBV20-1
size: .
J: TRBJ1-5

CDR3: CASSLRAGQGAFHEQYF
DNA: TGTGCCAGCAGTTTAAGGGCCGGACAGGGGGCTTTCCACGAGCAGTACTTC
D: TRBD1
V: TRBV27
size: .
J: TRBJ2-7

CDR3: CASNLGPQGTYNSPLHF
DNA: TGTGCCAGCAACTTAGGTCCTCAGGGGACCTATAATTCACCCCTCCACTTT
D: .
V: TRBV6-1
size: few
J: TRBJ1-6

CDR3: CASSVRDTSYEQYF
DNA: TGTGCCAGTAGTGTCCGGGACACCTCCTACGAGCAGTACTTC
D: .
V: TRBV19
size: .
J: TRBJ2-7

CDR3: CSARDLGGDQPQHF
DNA: TGCAGTGCTAGAGATCTCGGGGGAGATCAGCCCCAGCATTTT
D: .
V: TRBV20-1
size: .
J: TRBJ1-5

CDR3: CASSPDRRVSEQYF
DNA: TGTGCCAGCTCACCAGATAGGAGAGTCTCAGAGCAGTACTTC
D: .
V: TRBV18
size: .
J: TRBJ2-7

CDR3: CASSPGLGYNSPLHF
DNA: TGTGCCAGCAGTCCCGGCCTCGGCTATAATTCACCCCTCCACTTT
D: .
V: TRBV12-3/TRBV12-4
size: .
J: TRBJ1-6

CDR3: CASSRPLNNEQFF
DNA: TGTGCCAGCAGCAGGCCCCTCAACAATGAGCAGTTCTTC
D: .
V: TRBV5-4
size: once
J: TRBJ2-1

CDR3: CASSSEGFYGYTF
DNA: TGTGCCAGCAGCTCGGAGGGATTCTATGGCTACACCTTC
D: .
V: TRBV5-5
size: .
J: TRBJ1-2

CDR3: CASRTGTGSTDTQYF
DNA: TGTGCCAGCAGAACCGGGACGGGGAGCACAGATACGCAGTATTTT
D: .
V: TRBV6-2/TRBV6-3
size: .
J: TRBJ2-3

CDR3: CASSPGTGSYNEQFF
DNA: TGTGCCAGCAGCCCGGGGACAGGCTCCTACAATGAGCAGTTCTTC
D: TRBD1
V: TRBV3-1
size: few
J: TRBJ2-1

CDR3: CASSPDRSPLHF
DNA: TGTGCCAGCTCACCAGATCGGTCACCCCTCCACTTT
D: .
V: TRBV18
size: few
J: TRBJ1-6

CDR3: CASNPDRANTGELFF
DNA: TGTGCCAGCAACCCGGACAGGGCTAACACCGGGGAGCTGTTTTTT
D: TRBD1
V: TRBV7-2
size: few
J: TRBJ2-2

CDR3: CASSSGVDARAGELFF
DNA: TGTGCCAGCAGCTCCGGTGTGGACGCGAGGGCCGGGGAGCTGTTTTTT
D: .
V: TRBV7-2
size: once
J: TRBJ2-2

CDR3: CASSPGRRAGTDTQYF
DNA: TGTGCCAGCAGCCCCGGTCGGCGGGCGGGCACAGATACGCAGTATTTT
D: .
V: TRBV7-3
size: .
J: TRBJ2-3

CDR3: CASSELGTGPNSPLHF
DNA: TGTGCCAGCAGTGAACTAGGGACAGGCCCTAATTCACCCCTCCACTTT
D: TRBD1
V: TRBV25-1
size: .
J: TRBJ1-6

CDR3: CATRLAGQETQYF
DNA: TGTGCCACCAGGCTAGCGGGACAAGAGACCCAGTACTTC
D: TRBD2
V: TRBV24-1
size: .
J: TRBJ2-5

CDR3: CSARRGLGADTQYF
DNA: TGCAGTGCTCGCAGGGGGCTAGGCGCAGATACGCAGTATTTT
D: TRBD1
V: TRBV20-1
size: .
J: TRBJ2-3

CDR3: CASSATVSTEAFF
DNA: TGTGCCAGCAGTGCGACAGTTTCCACTGAAGCTTTCTTT
D: .
V: TRBV2
size: .
J: TRBJ1-1

CDR3: CASSQTGLALFYNEQFF
DNA: TGTGCCAGCAGCCAAACGGGACTAGCGCTATTCTACAATGAGCAGTTCTTC
D: TRBD2
V: TRBV7-2
size: few
J: TRBJ2-1

CDR3: CSARDSRGVETQYF
DNA: TGCAGTGCTAGAGATTCCAGGGGTGTGGAGACCCAGTACTTC
D: .
V: TRBV20-1
size: .
J: TRBJ2-5

CDR3: CASSIPAGEQFF
DNA: TGTGCCAGCAGTATACCTGCGGGGGAGCAGTTCTTC
D: .
V: TRBV6-1
size: .
J: TRBJ2-1

CDR3: CATSIRTNQPQHF
DNA: TGTGCCACCAGCATAAGGACGAATCAGCCCCAGCATTTT
D: .
V: TRBV15
size: few
J: TRBJ1-5

CDR3: CASSPRRDTQYF
DNA: TGTGCCAGCAGCCCCCGGCGAGATACGCAGTATTTT
D: .
V: TRBV11-2
size: few
J: TRBJ2-3

CDR3: CSATRGSWTEAFF
DNA: TGCAGTGCTACCCGCGGGAGTTGGACTGAAGCTTTCTTT
D: .
V: TRBV20-1
size: .
J: TRBJ1-1

CDR3: CASRPYREETQYF
DNA: TGTGCCAGCAGACCGTACAGGGAAGAGACCCAGTACTTC
D: .
V: TRBV12-3/TRBV12-4
size: .
J: TRBJ2-5

CDR3: CSARGQVNTEAFF
DNA: TGCAGTGCTAGAGGACAGGTTAACACTGAAGCTTTCTTT
D: .
V: TRBV20-1
size: .
J: TRBJ1-1

CDR3: CSAPDAYEQYF
DNA: TGCAGTGCTCCAGACGCGTACGAGCAGTACTTC
D: .
V: TRBV20-1
size: .
J: TRBJ2-7

CDR3: CASSPLALNTGELFF
DNA: TGTGCCAGCAGCCCCCTAGCACTGAACACCGGGGAGCTGTTTTTT
D: .
V: TRBV9
size: .
J: TRBJ2-2

CDR3: CSARVAGTGNEKLFF
DNA: TGCAGTGCTAGAGTGGCGGGGACAGGGAATGAAAAACTGTTTTTT
D: TRBD1
V: TRBV20-1
size: .
J: TRBJ1-4